This TCR beta chain was sequenced for a study of type 1 and type 2 diabetes patients. Study-wide background: The cohort mixed type 1 diabetes, type 2 diabetes and nondiabetic donors. T cells were magnetically sorted from PBMCs as CD4+ or CD8+ subsets. Study-wide results and caveats: In type 2 diabetes, highly-expanded CD4+ clones took a median around 4% of reads.

Only a few counts were recorded for this clonotype. Its cognate antigen is unknown. PCR was run on genomic DNA. The TCR beta CDR3 region was amplified using 30 forward and 13 reverse primers. TCRdb passed the multiplex PCR reads through MiXCR, listing each CDR3 protein once. This table has 250,000 or so distinct CDR3 sequences, more than 45% appearing once. The CDR3 is made up of 14 amino acids. The V segment lost 7 bases and the J segment 7 bases; nucleotides outside the gene matches: 11. The chain recombines TRBV12-3 or TRBV12-4 with TRBJ1-1, with TRBD1 identical over 8 bases. The clonotype was recovered from a man between 18 and 29 years old with type 2 diabetes. Sequencing input: peripheral blood mononuclear cells (PBMCs). The CDR3 is CASTLRTGPFEAFF. The DNA for the CDR3 is TGTGCCAGCACCCTTAGGACAGGGCCATTTGAAGCTTTCTTT.